A single sample gave rise to the 14 T cell receptor beta chains below, sequenced in a study of cytomegalovirus exposure and HLA in healthy donors. Both 60 Vbeta primers and 13 Jbeta primers went into the PCR. Clones were read by immunoSEQ multiplex PCR, and TCRdb kept only the in-frame ones, dropping some. Of some 200,000 clones in the sample, roughly 73% were seen once. Sequencing was performed on PBMCs. The receptors derive from a woman younger than 45 in good health and CMV-seronegative.

V is TRBV14 and J is TRBJ1-6; maybe TRBD1 (6 bases). Germline CDR1 SGHDN, CDR2 FVKESK. The CDR3 contains 16 residues. Trimming removed 4 bases at V and 3 bases at J, with 13 bases between. This CDR3 is CASSPNRALYNSPLHF. Here the CDR3 DNA reads TGTGCCAGCAGCCCGAACAGGGCTCTCTATAATTCACCCCTCCACTTT.

The chain joins TRBV9 to TRBJ1-2; maybe TRBD1 (5 bases). V lost 4 bases, J lost 4 bases, and 14 bases lay in between. The germline V gene has CDR1 SGDLS and CDR2 YYNGEE. This CDR3 is built from 14 residues. The CDR3 coding sequence is TGTGCCAGCAGCCGGTCGGACAATCCCTATGGCTACACCTTC. It is translated as CASSRSDNPYGYTF.

This sequence joins TRBV5-4 and TRBJ1-1; 7 positions agree with TRBD1. Germline V CDR1 and CDR2: SGHNT, YYREEE (reference sequence). V lost 4 bases to trimming and J lost 2 bases; unmatched junction nucleotides: 5. This CDR3 has 14 amino acids. CDR3 sequence (DNA): TGTGCCAGCAGCCGGGACAGAGTAAACACTGAAGCTTTCTTT. Translation gives CASSRDRVNTEAFF.

This rearrangement joins TRBV6-1 to TRBJ1-3; 8 bases line up with TRBD1. This CDR3 is 13 amino acids long. The junction had 3 bases not matched to a gene; V was cut back by 6 bases and J by 5 bases. The germline V gene encodes CDR1 MNHNS and CDR2 SASEGT. The CDR3 spells CASRGQGRNTIYF. The CDR3 DNA is TGTGCCAGCAGAGGACAGGGTAGAAACACCATATATTTT.

V is TRBV11-1 and J is TRBJ2-7; tentatively, D is TRBD1 (6 bases). V lost 2 bases, J lost 2 bases, and 7 bases lay in between. Germline CDR1 and CDR2: SGHAT and FQDESV (reference sequence). CDR3 size: 13 residues. CDR3 protein: CASSLRDTYEQYF. CDR3 nucleotide sequence: TGTGCCAGCAGCTTAAGGGACACCTACGAGCAGTACTTC.

The sample holds a few counts of this clone. The chain recombines TRBV2 with TRBJ1-6, with D perhaps matching TRBD1 (5 bases). Trimming removed 6 bases from V and 6 bases from J, with 18 bases in between. There are 16 residues in the CDR3. CDR1 and CDR2 (germline): SNHLY, FYNNEI. Here the CDR3 reads CASRPQGLTSNSPLHF. As DNA, the CDR3 is TGTGCCAGCAGGCCCCAGGGACTAACCTCTAATTCACCCCTCCACTTT.

The rearrangement joins TRBV11-3 to TRBJ2-7, with a possible D match to TRBD2 (5 bases). Trimming stripped 2 bases from V and 0 bases from J, with 11 bases between. The germline CDR1 and CDR2 sequences are SGHNT and YENEEA. The length of the CDR3 is 15 residues. This CDR3 is CASSLRSGSSYEQYF. DNA of the CDR3: TGTGCCAGCAGCTTACGCTCTGGGAGCTCCTACGAGCAGTACTTC.

The chain recombines TRBV19 with TRBJ2-7; D may be TRBD2 (6 bases). The germline V gene has CDR1 LNHDA and CDR2 SQIVND (reference sequence). The CDR3 consists of 13 residues. The V end was cut by 5 bases, the J end by 6 bases, with 14 bases between. CDR3 sequence (DNA): TGTGCCAGTAGTGTGGGTTGGAGGGGCGAGCAGTACTTC. Translated: CASSVGWRGEQYF.

The chain joins TRBV7-2 to TRBJ1-2, with 7 nucleotides matching TRBD1. Germline V gene sequence: CDR1 SGHTA, CDR2 FQGNSA. The CDR3 covers 17 residues. Unmatched junction bases numbered 12, after V lost 5 bases and J lost 0 bases. The chain's CDR3 is CASSPWDSGLANYGYTF. The CDR3 DNA reads as TGTGCCAGCAGCCCCTGGGACAGTGGGTTAGCTAACTATGGCTACACCTTC.

This clone was seen only a few times. The CDR3 sequence: CASSLQGARSETQYF. CDR3 bases: TGTGCCAGCAGCTTACAGGGGGCAAGGTCGGAGACCCAGTACTTC. This chain joins TRBV7-3 and TRBJ2-5; 8 nucleotides line up with TRBD1. CDR1 SGHTA and CDR2 FQGTGA come from the germline V gene. The CDR3 extends over 15 amino acids. V dropped 2 bases and J dropped 5; count of bases not matched to a gene: 7.

The rearrangement links TRBV14 to TRBJ1-2; D gene uncertain. The CDR3 extends over 12 amino acids. Germline-derived CDR1 and CDR2 are SGHDN and FVKESK. V shed 2 bases and J shed 4 bases, with 5 bases lying between them. The CDR3 DNA sequence: TGTGCCAGCAGCCAATGGGCCTATGGCTACACCTTC. Protein: CASSQWAYGYTF.

This clone was recorded a few times. The rearrangement links TRBV6-4 to TRBJ2-3; 8 nucleotides agree with TRBD1. The CDR3 length is 16 residues. The junction had 6 bases not matched to a gene; V was cut back by 3 bases and J by 1 base. Looked up from germline, CDR1 is MRHNA and CDR2 is SNTAGT. The CDR3 coding sequence is TGTGCCAGCAGTGAGGGGGAGACAGGGGGCACAGATACGCAGTATTTT. This gives the protein CASSEGETGGTDTQYF.

The chain joins TRBV27 to TRBJ1-1, with D uncertain. The CDR3 runs 12 residues. V was pared by 8 bases and J by 4 bases, with 11 bases between. Germline CDR1 is MNHEY and CDR2 is SMNVEV (reference sequence). CDR3 in amino acids: CASGEGFTEAFF. The CDR3 DNA sequence: TGTGCCAGCGGTGAGGGATTCACTGAAGCTTTCTTT.

The V call is TRBV5-1, the J call TRBJ2-1; 8 nucleotides align to TRBD1. J was trimmed by 5 bases and V by 2 bases; bases with no gene match: 6. The CDR3 consists of 15 residues. Germline V CDR1 and CDR2: SGHRS, YFSETQ. CDR3 DNA: TGCGCCAGCAGCTTACAGGGGGTGAATAACAATGAGCAGTTCTTC. Translation: CASSLQGVNNNEQFF.